This note documents a single T cell receptor (beta chain) sequence. What this receptor recognizes is not known. The input lacks base qualities; no much larger clone sits a single base away. This sample is drawn from a study of blood T cell repertoires in COVID-19 (dated by TCRdb to the early 2020s). Some background on the complete study: Samples from collaborators originated in the United States, Italy and Spain and spanned both the acute and convalescent phases of COVID-19. HLA class I and class II types, where available, came from metadata supplied by the sample provider rather than from assay-based typing. Samples were obtained from the ongoing ImmuneRACE study (first 160 participants) and from about 1,300 subjects provided by 6 global collaborators. The material from the prospective study consisted of cDNA or gDNA derived from T cells, B-cell-depleted T cells, or PBMCs. The dataset comprised deeply sampled blood TCRbeta repertoires from subjects exposed to, actively infected with, or recovered from COVID-19. The repertoires were released in a freely available public database intended as a resource for research on the immune response to SARS-CoV-2. Nearly every sample came with metadata listing a de-identified subject ID, COVID-19 status, age in years and sex.

TCRbeta CDR3 regions were amplified from genomic DNA by means of the immunoSEQ Assay, a bias-controlled multiplex PCR. The authors processed their data as follows. Within the assay, amplification of reference gene primers was used to estimate how many nucleated cells each sample contained. Sequence reads were collapsed and filtered to measure the absolute abundance of every unique TCRbeta CDR3 rearrangement. For each sample, productive Simpson clonality was calculated as the square root of Simpson's diversity index over productive rearrangements. TCRdb took over this immuneACCESS table, retaining in-frame rearrangements with V and J assigned. Such tables are incomplete; in checked studies, under half of the missing clones stem from an unresolved V gene, and the remainder is unexplained. The DNA gave D and trimming, while V, J and clone size come from that table. The sample table shows more than 85,000 clones, and 76% are seen once. The top ten hold about 3.8% of the sample.

V is pared back by 2 bases and J by 0 bases, with 22 bases lying between the germline termini. Inclusive of the bounding cysteine and phenylalanine, the CDR3 is 19 residues long. The kept DNA is CDR3 alone, 57 bases in frame from the first base. According to the germline V gene, CDR1 reads KGHSH and CDR2 reads LQKENI. What the authors observed across the whole study: The quantity of clinical and demographic metadata differed by source and by participant and was supplied without curation.

Whole blood was collected in K2EDTA tubes by collaborating institutions according to the institutions' own protocols. For TCRbeta analysis, collaborators shipped samples as frozen whole blood, isolated PBMCs, or DNA extracted from either of those sample types. The sequencing sample was made of peripheral blood. The origin of this receptor is a woman over 75 with acute or convalescent COVID-19. The chain is encoded by TRBV18 joined to TRBJ2-5; a confident D gene designation cannot be given. DNA sequence: TGTGCCAGCTCACCAGACACCTTAACCTCGCCAAGGTACCAAGAGACCCAGTACTTC. Its protein reads: CASSPDTLTSPRYQETQYF.